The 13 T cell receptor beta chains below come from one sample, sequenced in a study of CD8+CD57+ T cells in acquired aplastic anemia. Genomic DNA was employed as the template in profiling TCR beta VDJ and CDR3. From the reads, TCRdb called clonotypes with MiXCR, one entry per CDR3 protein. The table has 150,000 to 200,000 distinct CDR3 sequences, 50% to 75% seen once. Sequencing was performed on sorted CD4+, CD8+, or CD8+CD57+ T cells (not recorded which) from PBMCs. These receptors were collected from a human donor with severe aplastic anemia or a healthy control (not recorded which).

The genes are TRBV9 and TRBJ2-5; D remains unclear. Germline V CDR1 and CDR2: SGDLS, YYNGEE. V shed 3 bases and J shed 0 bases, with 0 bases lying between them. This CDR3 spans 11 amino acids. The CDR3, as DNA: TGTGCCAGCAGCGACCAAGAGACCCAGTACTTC. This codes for CASSDQETQYF.

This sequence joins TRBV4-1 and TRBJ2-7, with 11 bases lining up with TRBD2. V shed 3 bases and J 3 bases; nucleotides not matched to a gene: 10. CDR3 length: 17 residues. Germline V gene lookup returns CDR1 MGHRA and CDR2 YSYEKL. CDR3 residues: CASSHVMSGTSGYEQYF. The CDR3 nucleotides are TGCGCCAGCAGCCACGTTATGAGTGGGACTAGCGGCTACGAGCAGTACTTC.

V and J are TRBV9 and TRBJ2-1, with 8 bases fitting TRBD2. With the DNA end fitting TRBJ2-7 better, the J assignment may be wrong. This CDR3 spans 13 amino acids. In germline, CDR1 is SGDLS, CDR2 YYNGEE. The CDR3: CASSVGGTSEQYF. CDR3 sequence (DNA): TGTGCCAGCAGCGTTGGGGGGACTAGCGAGCAGTACTTC.

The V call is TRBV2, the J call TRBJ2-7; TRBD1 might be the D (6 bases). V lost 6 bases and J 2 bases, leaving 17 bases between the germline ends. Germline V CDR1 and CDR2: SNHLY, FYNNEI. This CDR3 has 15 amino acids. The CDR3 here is CASSHSRDTAYEQYF. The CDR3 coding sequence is TGTGCCAGCAGCCACTCCCGGGACACAGCCTACGAGCAGTACTTC.

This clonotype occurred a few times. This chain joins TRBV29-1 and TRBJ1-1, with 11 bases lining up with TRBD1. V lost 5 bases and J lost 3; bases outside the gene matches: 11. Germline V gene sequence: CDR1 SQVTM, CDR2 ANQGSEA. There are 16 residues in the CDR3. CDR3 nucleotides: TGCAGCGTTAAGGGACAGGGGGAATATGGCTACACTGAAGCTTTCTTT. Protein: CSVKGQGEYGYTEAFF.

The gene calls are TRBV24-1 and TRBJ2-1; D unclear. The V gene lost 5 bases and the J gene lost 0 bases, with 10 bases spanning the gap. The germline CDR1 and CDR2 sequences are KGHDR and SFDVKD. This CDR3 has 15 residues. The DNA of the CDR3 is TGTGCCACCAGTGCCCTGGACGGCTCCTACAATGAGCAGTTCTTC. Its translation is CATSALDGSYNEQFF.

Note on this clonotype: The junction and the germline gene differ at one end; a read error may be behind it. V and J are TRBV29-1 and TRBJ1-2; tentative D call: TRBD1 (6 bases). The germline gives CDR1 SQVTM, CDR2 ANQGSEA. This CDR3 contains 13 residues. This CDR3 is CNVEEETGYGYTF. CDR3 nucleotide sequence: TGCAACGTTGAAGAGGAGACAGGCTATGGCTACACCTTC.

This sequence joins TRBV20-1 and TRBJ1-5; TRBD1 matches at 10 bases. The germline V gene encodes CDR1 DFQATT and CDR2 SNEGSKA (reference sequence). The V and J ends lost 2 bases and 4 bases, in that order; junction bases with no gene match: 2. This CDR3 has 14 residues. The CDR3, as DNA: TGCAGTGCTAGAATGGACAGGGGGAATCAGCCCCAGCATTTT. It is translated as CSARMDRGNQPQHF.

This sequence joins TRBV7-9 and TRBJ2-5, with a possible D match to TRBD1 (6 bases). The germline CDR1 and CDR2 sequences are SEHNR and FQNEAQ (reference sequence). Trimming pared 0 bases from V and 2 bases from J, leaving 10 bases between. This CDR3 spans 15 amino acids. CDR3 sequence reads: CASSLANQGQETQYF. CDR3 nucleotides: TGTGCCAGCAGCTTAGCCAACCAGGGGCAAGAGACCCAGTACTTC.

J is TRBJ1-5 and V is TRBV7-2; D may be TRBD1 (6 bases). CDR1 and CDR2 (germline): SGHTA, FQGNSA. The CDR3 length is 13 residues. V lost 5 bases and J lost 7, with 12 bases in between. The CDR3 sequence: CASSNQGRQPQHF. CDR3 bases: TGTGCCAGCAGCAATCAGGGGAGGCAGCCCCAGCATTTT.

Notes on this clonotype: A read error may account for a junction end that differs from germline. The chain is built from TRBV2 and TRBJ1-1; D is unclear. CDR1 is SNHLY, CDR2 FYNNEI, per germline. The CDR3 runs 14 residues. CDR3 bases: TGTGCCAACAGTTGGGCGAAAATGAACACTGAAGCTTTCTTT. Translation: CANSWAKMNTEAFF.

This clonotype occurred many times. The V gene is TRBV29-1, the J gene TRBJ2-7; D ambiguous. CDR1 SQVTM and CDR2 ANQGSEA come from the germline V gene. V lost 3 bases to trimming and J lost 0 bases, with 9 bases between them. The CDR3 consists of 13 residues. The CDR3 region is CSVEGSASYEQYF. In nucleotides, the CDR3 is TGCAGCGTTGAGGGGTCAGCCTCCTACGAGCAGTACTTC.

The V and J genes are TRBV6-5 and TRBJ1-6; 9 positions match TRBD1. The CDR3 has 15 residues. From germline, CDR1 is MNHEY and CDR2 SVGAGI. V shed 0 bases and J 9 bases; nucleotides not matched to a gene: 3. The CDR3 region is CASSYSRQGGSPLHF. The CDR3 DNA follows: TGTGCCAGCAGTTACTCCCGACAGGGGGGTTCACCCCTCCACTTT.